This T cell receptor beta chain originates from a study of blood T cell repertoires in COVID-19. For the study at large: COVID-19 samples, acute and convalescent, were from the United States, Italy and Spain. T cells, B-cell-depleted T cells, or PBMCs provided the cDNA or gDNA that served as material.

Clones were sequenced by immunoSEQ multiplex PCR, and TCRdb holds only the in-frame ones, with some missing. The table lists roughly 200,000 clones, 89% of them singletons, with under 3% in the top ten. Participants, about 18 to 90 years old, spanned around 25 US areas. The junction had 4 bases not matched to a gene; V was cut back by 1 base and J by 1 base. The CDR3 sequence is 17 residues long. Germline assignment: CDR1 SGHTA and CDR2 FQGNSA. This TCR was recovered from a woman in her 40s with acute COVID-19. V gene TRBV7-2 combines with J gene TRBJ1-6; the match to TRBD1 covers 7 bases. The sample taken for sequencing was PBMCs or T cells enriched from blood (not recorded which). The CDR3 protein is CASSLDQGVSYNSPLHF. CDR3 bases: TGTGCCAGCAGCTTAGACCAGGGGGTATCCTATAATTCACCCCTCCACTTT.